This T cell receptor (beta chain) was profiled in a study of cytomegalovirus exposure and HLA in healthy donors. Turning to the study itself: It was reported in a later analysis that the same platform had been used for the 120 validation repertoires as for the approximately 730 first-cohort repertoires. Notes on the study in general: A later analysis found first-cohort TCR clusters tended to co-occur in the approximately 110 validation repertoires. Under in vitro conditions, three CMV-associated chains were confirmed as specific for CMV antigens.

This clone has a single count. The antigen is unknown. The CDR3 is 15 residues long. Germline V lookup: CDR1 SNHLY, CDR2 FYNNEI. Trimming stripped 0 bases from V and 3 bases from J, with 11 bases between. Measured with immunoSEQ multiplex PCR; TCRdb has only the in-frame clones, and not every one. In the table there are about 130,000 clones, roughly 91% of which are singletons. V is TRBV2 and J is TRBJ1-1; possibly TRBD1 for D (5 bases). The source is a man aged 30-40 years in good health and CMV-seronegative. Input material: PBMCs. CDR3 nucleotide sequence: TGTGCCAGCAGTGAAGCAAGGGGCGCTTACACTGAAGCTTTCTTT. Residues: CASSEARGAYTEAFF.